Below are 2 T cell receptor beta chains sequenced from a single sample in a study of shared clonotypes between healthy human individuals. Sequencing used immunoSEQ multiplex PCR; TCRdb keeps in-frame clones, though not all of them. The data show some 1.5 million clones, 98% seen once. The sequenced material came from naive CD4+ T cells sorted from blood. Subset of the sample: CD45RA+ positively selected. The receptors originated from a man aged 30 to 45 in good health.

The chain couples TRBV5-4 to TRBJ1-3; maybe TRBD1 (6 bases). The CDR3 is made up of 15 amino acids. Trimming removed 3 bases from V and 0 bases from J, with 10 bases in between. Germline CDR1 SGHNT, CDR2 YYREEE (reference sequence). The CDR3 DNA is TGTGCCAGCAGCTATTCACAGGGCTCTGGAAACACCATATATTTT. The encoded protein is CASSYSQGSGNTIYF.

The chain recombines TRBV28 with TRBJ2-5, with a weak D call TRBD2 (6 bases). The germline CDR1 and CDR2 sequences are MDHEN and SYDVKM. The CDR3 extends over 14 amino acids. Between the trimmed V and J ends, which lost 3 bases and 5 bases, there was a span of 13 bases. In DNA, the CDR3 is TGTGCCAGCAGTTTCCGGGAGAGTTTGGAGACCCAGTACTTC. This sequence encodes CASSFRESLETQYF.